This TCR beta chain comes out of a study of cytomegalovirus exposure and HLA in healthy donors. Study at large: Of all 400 or so donors who were genotyped, roughly 83% belonged to the Caucasian-associated ancestry cluster. Study results and caveats: Certain indistinguishable V segments, among them TRBV6-2 and TRBV6-3, were excluded.

Unmatched junction bases numbered 5, after V lost 10 bases and J lost 3 bases. Germline CDR1 is KGHSH and CDR2 is LQKENI. This CDR3 has 13 amino acids. Primers included in the PCR were 60 Vbeta and 13 Jbeta primers. Per the authors' pipeline: A follow-up analysis tallied tens of millions of unique TCR beta chains, roughly 10 million shared. Repertoires were generated with immunoSEQ multiplex PCR, while TCRdb's copy carries only in-frame clones and drops some. The D gene and trimming were derived from the DNA, and the V and J assignments and clone size from that table. The sample spans nearly 200,000 clones; the ten largest clones claim less than 0.9%. As regards this clone: What it binds is not known.

The J gene is TRBJ2-7, the V gene TRBV18; 11 nucleotides align to TRBD1. The source is a boy younger than 18 in good health and CMV-seronegative. The specimen was PBMCs. The CDR3 sequence: CATAGTGGYEQYF. In nucleotides, the CDR3 is TGTGCCACCGCAGGGACAGGGGGCTACGAGCAGTACTTC.